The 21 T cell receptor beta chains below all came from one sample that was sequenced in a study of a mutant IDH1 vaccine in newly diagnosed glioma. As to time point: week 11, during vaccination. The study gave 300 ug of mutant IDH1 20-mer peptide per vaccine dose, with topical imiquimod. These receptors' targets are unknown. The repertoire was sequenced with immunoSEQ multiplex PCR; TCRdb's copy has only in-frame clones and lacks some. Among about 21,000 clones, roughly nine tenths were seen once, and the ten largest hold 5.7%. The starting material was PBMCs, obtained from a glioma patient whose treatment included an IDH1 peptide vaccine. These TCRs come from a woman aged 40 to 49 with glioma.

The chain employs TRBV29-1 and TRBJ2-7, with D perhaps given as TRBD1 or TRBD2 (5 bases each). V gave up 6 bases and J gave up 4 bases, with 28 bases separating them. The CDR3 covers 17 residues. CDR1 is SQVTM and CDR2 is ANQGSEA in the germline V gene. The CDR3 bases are TGCAGCGTAACACCGGGACCCCCGGGACGCGAGGGGTACGAGCAGTACTTC. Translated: CSVTPGPPGREGYEQYF.

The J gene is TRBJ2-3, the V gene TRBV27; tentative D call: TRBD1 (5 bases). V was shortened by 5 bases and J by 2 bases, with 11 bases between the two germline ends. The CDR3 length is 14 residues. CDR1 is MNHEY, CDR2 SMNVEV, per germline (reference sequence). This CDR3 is CASSPLTATDTQYF. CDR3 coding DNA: TGTGCCAGCAGTCCTCTGACAGCCACAGATACGCAGTATTTT.

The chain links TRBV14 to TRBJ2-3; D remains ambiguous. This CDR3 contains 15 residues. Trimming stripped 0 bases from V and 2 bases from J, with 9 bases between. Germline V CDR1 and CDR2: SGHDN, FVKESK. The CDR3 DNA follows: TGTGCCAGCAGCCAAGATCGCAGATACACAGATACGCAGTATTTT. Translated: CASSQDRRYTDTQYF.

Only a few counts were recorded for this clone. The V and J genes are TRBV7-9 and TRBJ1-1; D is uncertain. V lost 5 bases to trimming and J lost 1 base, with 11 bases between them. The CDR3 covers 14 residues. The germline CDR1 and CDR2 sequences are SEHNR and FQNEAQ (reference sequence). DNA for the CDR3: TGTGCCAGCAGCACAGAACAGAAGAACACTGAAGCTTTCTTT. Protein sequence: CASSTEQKNTEAFF.

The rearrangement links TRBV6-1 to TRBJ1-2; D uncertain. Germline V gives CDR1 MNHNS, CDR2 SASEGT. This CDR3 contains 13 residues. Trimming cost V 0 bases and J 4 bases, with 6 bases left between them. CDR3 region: CASSEAGLYGYTF. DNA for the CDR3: TGTGCCAGCAGTGAAGCAGGGCTCTATGGCTACACCTTC.

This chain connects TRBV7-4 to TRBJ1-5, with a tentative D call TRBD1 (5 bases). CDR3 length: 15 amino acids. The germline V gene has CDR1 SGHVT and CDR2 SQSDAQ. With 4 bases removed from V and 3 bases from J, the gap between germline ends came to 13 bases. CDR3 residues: CASSSLQEYNQPQHF. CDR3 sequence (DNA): TGTGCCAGCAGCTCATTACAGGAGTACAATCAGCCCCAGCATTTT.

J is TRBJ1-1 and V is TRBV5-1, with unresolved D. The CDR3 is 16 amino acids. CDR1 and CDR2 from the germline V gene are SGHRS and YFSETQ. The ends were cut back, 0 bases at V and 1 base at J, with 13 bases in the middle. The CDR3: CASSLGDGYGNTEAFF. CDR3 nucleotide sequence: TGCGCCAGCAGCTTGGGAGATGGGTATGGGAACACTGAAGCTTTCTTT.

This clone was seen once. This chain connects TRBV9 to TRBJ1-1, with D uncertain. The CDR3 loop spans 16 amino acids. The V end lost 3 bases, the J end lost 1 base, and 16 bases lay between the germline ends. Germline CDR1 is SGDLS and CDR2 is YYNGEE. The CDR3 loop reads CASSANVRLGNTEAFF. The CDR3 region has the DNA TGTGCCAGCAGCGCGAATGTTAGGTTGGGGAACACTGAAGCTTTCTTT.

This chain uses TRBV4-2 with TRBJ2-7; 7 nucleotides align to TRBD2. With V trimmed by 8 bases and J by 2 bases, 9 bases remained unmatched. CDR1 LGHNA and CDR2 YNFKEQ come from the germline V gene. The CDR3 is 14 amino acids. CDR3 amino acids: CASGGLGRTYEQYF. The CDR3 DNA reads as TGTGCCAGCGGCGGACTAGGAAGAACCTACGAGCAGTACTTC.

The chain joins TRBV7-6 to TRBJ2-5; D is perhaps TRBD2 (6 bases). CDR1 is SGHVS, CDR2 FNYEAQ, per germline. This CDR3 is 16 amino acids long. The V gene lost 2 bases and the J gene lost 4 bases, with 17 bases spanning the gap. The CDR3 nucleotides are TGTGCCAGCAGCTTAACGATCCTTGACGGGGGAGAGACCCAGTACTTC. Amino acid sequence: CASSLTILDGGETQYF. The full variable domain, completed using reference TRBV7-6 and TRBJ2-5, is GAGVSQSPRYKVTKRGQDVALRCDPISGHVSLYWYRQALGQGPEFLTYFNYEAQQDKSGLPNDRFSAERPEGSISTLTIQRTEQRDSAMYRCASSLTILDGGETQYFGPGTRLLVL.

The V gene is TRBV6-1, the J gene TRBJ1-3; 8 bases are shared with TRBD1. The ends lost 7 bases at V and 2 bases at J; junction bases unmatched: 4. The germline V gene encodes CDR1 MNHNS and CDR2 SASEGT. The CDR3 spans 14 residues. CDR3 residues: CASITGGTGNTIYF. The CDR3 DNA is TGTGCCAGCATTACAGGGGGTACTGGAAACACCATATATTTT.

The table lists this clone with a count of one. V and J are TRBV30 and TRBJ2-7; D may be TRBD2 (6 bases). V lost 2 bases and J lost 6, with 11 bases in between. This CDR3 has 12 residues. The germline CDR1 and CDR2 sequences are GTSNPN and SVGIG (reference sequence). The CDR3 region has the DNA TGTGCCTGGAGTCGGCTGGGGGGCGAGCAGTACTTC. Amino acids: CAWSRLGGEQYF.

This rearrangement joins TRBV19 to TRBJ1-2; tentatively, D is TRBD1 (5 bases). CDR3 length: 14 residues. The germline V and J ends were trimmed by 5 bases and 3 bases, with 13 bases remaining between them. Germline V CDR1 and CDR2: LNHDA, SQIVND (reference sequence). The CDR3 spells CASSPGLRDYGYTF. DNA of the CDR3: TGTGCCAGTAGTCCGGGACTCAGGGACTATGGCTACACCTTC.

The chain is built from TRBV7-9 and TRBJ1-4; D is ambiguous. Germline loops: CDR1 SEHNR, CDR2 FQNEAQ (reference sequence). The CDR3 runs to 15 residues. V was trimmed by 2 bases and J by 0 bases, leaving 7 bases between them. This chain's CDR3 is CASSLLSATNEKLFF. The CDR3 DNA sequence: TGTGCCAGCAGCTTACTTTCTGCAACTAATGAAAAACTGTTTTTT.

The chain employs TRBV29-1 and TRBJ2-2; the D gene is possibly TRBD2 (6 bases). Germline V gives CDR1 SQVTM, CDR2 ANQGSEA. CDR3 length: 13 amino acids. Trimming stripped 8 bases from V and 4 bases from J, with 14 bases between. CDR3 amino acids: CSTRDFLTGELFF. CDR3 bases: TGCAGCACACGGGACTTTCTCACCGGGGAGCTGTTTTTT.

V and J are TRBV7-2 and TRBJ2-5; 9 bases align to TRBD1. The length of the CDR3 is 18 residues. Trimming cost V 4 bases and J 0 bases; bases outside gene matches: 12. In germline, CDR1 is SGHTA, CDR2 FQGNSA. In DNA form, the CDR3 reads TGTGCCAGCAGCTCCCCGGGGACAGGGTATTGGTACCAAGAGACCCAGTACTTC. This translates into CASSSPGTGYWYQETQYF.

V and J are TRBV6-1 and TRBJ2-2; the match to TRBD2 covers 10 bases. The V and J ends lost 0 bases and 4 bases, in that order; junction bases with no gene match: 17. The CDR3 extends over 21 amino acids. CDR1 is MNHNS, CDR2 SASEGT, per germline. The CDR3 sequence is CASSEALGQGGSGGGTGELFF. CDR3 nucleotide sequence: TGTGCCAGCAGTGAAGCGCTTGGACAGGGAGGGAGCGGGGGGGGCACCGGGGAGCTGTTTTTT.

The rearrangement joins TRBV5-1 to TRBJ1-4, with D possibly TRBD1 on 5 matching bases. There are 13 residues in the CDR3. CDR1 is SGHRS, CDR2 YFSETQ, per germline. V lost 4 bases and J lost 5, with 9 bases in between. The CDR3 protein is CASSVGTNEKLFF. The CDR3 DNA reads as TGCGCCAGCAGCGTCGGGACGAATGAAAAACTGTTTTTT.

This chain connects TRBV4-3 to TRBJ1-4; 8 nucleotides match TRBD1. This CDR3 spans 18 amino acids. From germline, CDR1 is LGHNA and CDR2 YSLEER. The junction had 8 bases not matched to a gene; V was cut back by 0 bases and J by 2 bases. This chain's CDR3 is CASSQDGAGGLTNEKLFF. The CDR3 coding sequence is TGCGCCAGCAGCCAAGATGGGGCAGGGGGCCTGACTAATGAAAAACTGTTTTTT.

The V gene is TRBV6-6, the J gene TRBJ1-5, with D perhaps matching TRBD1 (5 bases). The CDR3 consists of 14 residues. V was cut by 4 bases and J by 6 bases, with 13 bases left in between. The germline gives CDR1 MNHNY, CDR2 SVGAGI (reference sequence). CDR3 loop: CASSWTRGGQPQHF. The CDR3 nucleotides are TGTGCCAGCAGTTGGACGAGGGGTGGTCAGCCCCAGCATTTT.

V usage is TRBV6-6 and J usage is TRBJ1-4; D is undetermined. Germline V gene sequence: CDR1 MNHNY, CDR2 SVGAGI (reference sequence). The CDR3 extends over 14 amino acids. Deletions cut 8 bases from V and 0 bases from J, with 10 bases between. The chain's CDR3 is CASRPDSTNEKLFF. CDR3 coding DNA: TGTGCCAGCCGACCCGACTCAACTAATGAAAAACTGTTTTTT.